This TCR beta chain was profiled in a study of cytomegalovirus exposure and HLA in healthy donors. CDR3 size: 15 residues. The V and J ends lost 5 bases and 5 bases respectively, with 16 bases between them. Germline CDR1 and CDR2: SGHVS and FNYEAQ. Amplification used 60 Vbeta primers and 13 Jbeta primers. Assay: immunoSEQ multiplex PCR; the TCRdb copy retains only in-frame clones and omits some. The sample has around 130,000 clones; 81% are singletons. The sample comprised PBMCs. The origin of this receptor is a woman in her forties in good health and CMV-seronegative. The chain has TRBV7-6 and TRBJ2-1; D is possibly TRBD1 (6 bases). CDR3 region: CASSVTGTPNNEQFF. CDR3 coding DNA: TGTGCCAGCAGCGTGACCGGGACACCCAACAATGAGCAGTTCTTC.